These 26 T cell receptor beta chains share one sample of origin, sequenced in a study of CXCR3-negative and CXCR3-positive naive CD8 T cells. Findings and caveats of the study: CXCR3-positive naive cells carried more hydrophobic TRB CDR3s than CXCR3-negative ones.

Carrying UMI labels, the TRB cDNA libraries were prepared through 5' RACE. TCRdb re-called the 5' RACE reads and catalogs CDR3 proteins one per entry, DNA excluded. Its clone listing holds about 63,000 distinct CDR3 sequences. For these TCRs, the target antigens are not known. Material: naive CXCR3+ CD8+ T cells from blood. The subset was: CD45RO-CCR7+CD27+CD95- naive CD8+ T cells expressing CXCR3 (TNR3+). The receptors here all came from a human donor in good health. Some clones in this sample may be carry-over from other donors' samples.

V gene TRBV7-3 combines with J gene TRBJ2-5; TCRdb returns TRBD1, unconfirmable since there is no DNA. The germline V gene has CDR1 SGHTA and CDR2 FQGTGA. CDR3 size: 15 residues. The chain's CDR3 is CASSHATGMGETQYF. Together with reference TRBV7-3 and TRBJ2-5, the CDR3 gives the full variable domain: GAGVSQTPSNKVTEKGKYVELRCDPISGHTALYWYRQSLGQGPEFLIYFQGTGAADDSGLPNDRFFAVRPEGSVSTLKIQRTERGDSAVYLCASSHATGMGETQYFGPGTRLLVL.

This chain joins TRBV29-1 and TRBJ2-1; absent DNA, TCRdb's TRBD2 call cannot be checked. This CDR3 region has 15 residues. Germline-derived CDR1 and CDR2 are SQVTM and ANQGSEA. The CDR3 region is CSVEDIPAGKNEQFF.

The chain carries TRBV2 and TRBJ1-5. The CDR3 spans 14 residues. The germline V gene has CDR1 SNHLY and CDR2 FYNNEI. CDR3: CASSYSISNQPQHF.

The gene calls are TRBV7-6 and TRBJ2-1; without DNA, the TCRdb call of TRBD1 cannot be checked. Germline CDR1 and CDR2: SGHVS and FNYEAQ. The CDR3 is made up of 15 amino acids. The CDR3 is CASSPSGGALNEQFF.

The chain uses TRBV28 and TRBJ2-1; TCRdb's D call, TRBD1, is unchecked because there is no DNA. Looked up from germline, CDR1 is MDHEN and CDR2 is SYDVKM. The CDR3 runs 15 residues. The CDR3 is CASSYRGSSYNEQFF.

The chain joins TRBV9 to TRBJ2-1; TCRdb calls TRBD1, which cannot be checked without DNA. CDR3 length: 12 residues. The germline V gene has CDR1 SGDLS and CDR2 YYNGEE. The chain's CDR3 is CASSEHRDEQFF.

V is TRBV28 and J is TRBJ1-5; the TRBD1 assignment by TCRdb is unverifiable without DNA. Per the germline V gene, CDR1 is MDHEN and CDR2 is SYDVKM. The length of the CDR3 is 14 residues. The CDR3 reads CASSSGINNQPQHF.

CDR3 amino acids: CASSPLDSSGANVLTF. The chain couples TRBV14 to TRBJ2-6; TCRdb's D call of TRBD1 is untestable without DNA. The CDR3 runs to 16 residues. Germline V gene data show CDR1 as SGHDN and CDR2 as FVKESK.

This chain links TRBV7-2 with TRBJ1-1; TCRdb calls TRBD1, which cannot be checked without DNA. The CDR3 is 12 amino acids. CDR1 is SGHTA, CDR2 FQGNSA, per germline. The CDR3: CASSLGGPEAFF.

The chain couples TRBV28 to TRBJ1-5; the TCRdb D gene call, TRBD1, has no DNA to confirm it. CDR3 length: 15 amino acids. CDR1 and CDR2 from the germline V gene are MDHEN and SYDVKM. Here the CDR3 reads CASSYETGWEQPQHF.

The rearrangement joins TRBV12-3 or TRBV12-4 to TRBJ1-2; TCRdb lists TRBD1, though no DNA is available to test this call. This CDR3 is 12 amino acids long. CDR3 sequence reads: CASNAGVYGYTF.

This chain joins TRBV7-8 and TRBJ2-1; the TCRdb call, TRBD2, lacks DNA for checking. Germline lookup yields CDR1 SGHVS and CDR2 FQNEAQ. The CDR3 has 13 residues. CDR3 loop: CAIGTNFHNEKFF. Full variable domain (remainder filled in from reference TRBV7-8 and TRBJ2-1): GAGVSQSPRYKVAKRGQDVALRCDPISGHVSLFWYQQALGQGPEFLTYFQNEAQLDKSGLPSDRFFAERPEGSVSTLKIQRTQQEDSAVYLCAIGTNFHNEKFFGPGTRLTVL.

The rearrangement uses TRBV5-6 and TRBJ2-7. Per germline, CDR1 SGHDT and CDR2 YYEEEE. The CDR3 has 13 amino acids. This CDR3 reads CASSLATDYEQYF.

The V call is TRBV6-5, the J call TRBJ1-2; TCRdb's D call of TRBD1 is untestable without DNA. The CDR3 covers 15 residues. Per the germline V gene, CDR1 is MNHEY and CDR2 is SVGAGI. CDR3 sequence reads: CASTPGGGPNYGYTF.

The rearrangement uses TRBV19 and TRBJ1-5; TCRdb's assignment of TRBD1 cannot be checked, as there is no DNA. Per germline, CDR1 LNHDA and CDR2 SQIVND (reference sequence). The CDR3 is 14 residues long. The CDR3 sequence is CASSPGWGNQPQHF.

V and J are TRBV29-1 and TRBJ2-3. The CDR3 sequence is 14 residues long. CDR1 is SQVTM, CDR2 ANQGSEA, per germline. The CDR3 sequence: CSVEDQWDTDTQYF.

The V gene is TRBV4-2, the J gene TRBJ1-6. CDR3 length: 17 residues. The germline gives CDR1 LGHNA, CDR2 YNFKEQ. The CDR3 loop is CASSQEGGTELNSPLHF.

The V and J genes are TRBV19 and TRBJ2-7; TCRdb gives TRBD1 as the D gene, but with no DNA this cannot be confirmed. The CDR3 runs to 15 residues. Germline CDR1 is LNHDA and CDR2 is SQIVND (reference sequence). CDR3 residues: CASSIDSGVGYEQYF.

The chain employs TRBV20-1 and TRBJ2-5; TCRdb selects TRBD1, and the lack of DNA leaves this call unchecked. CDR3 length equals 14 residues. CDR1 and CDR2 (germline): DFQATT, SNEGSKA (reference sequence). CDR3 loop: CSASGQGKQETQYF.

The gene calls are TRBV19 and TRBJ1-1; TCRdb selects TRBD1, and the lack of DNA leaves this call unchecked. Germline V gives CDR1 LNHDA, CDR2 SQIVND (reference sequence). The CDR3 is 13 amino acids. The CDR3 protein is CASSMTTGAEAFF.

The chain recombines TRBV14 with TRBJ1-1. The CDR3 totals 13 residues. Germline-derived CDR1 and CDR2 are SGHDN and FVKESK. CDR3 amino acids: CASSHRMNTEAFF.

The chain uses TRBV20-1 and TRBJ1-4. CDR1 and CDR2 from the germline V gene are DFQATT and SNEGSKA (reference sequence). The length of the CDR3 is 16 residues. CDR3 region: CSARREGPASNEKLFF.

J is TRBJ2-2 and V is TRBV29-1. Germline CDR1 and CDR2: SQVTM and ANQGSEA. The CDR3 runs 13 residues. The CDR3 loop reads CSVEISNTGELFF.

This chain uses TRBV19 with TRBJ2-1; TCRdb selects TRBD2, and the lack of DNA leaves this call unchecked. The CDR3 is made up of 17 amino acids. Germline CDR1 and CDR2: LNHDA and SQIVND (reference sequence). This chain's CDR3 is CASSIDLSGLLYNEQFF.

The V call is TRBV7-2, the J call TRBJ2-1; as DNA is missing, the TRBD1 call by TCRdb cannot be tested. Germline V gene lookup returns CDR1 SGHTA and CDR2 FQGNSA. The CDR3 has 16 residues. The CDR3: CASSYPGTVTYNEQFF. The variable domain in full, with the rest retrieved from reference TRBV7-2 and TRBJ2-1, is GAGVSQSPSNKVTEKGKDVELRCDPISGHTALYWYRQSLGQGLEFLIYFQGNSAPDKSGLPSDRFSAERTGGSVSTLTIQRTQQEDSAVYLCASSYPGTVTYNEQFFGPGTRLTVL.

The V gene is TRBV28, the J gene TRBJ2-2; TCRdb proposes TRBD1, but this gene call is untestable without DNA. The CDR3 runs 13 residues. Germline V lookup: CDR1 MDHEN, CDR2 SYDVKM. CDR3 sequence reads: CASRRRGTGELFF.